A single sample is the source of the 24 T cell receptor beta chains below, sequenced in a study of T-cell memory formation after mild COVID-19. Each CDR3 protein gets one entry after TCRdb re-called the 5' RACE reads with MiXCR. This sample carries some 120,000 distinct CDR3 sequences, roughly 15% of them seen once, and the ten largest clones take around 14%. Sequencing was performed on PBMCs or a T cell subset sorted from them (not recorded which). The source of these receptors is an adult woman who had mild COVID-19 (a few samples of this study predate the infection). Cell type and time point are not known.

In this sample, this clonotype turned up a few times. The V gene is TRBV5-1, the J gene TRBJ1-1; D is uncertain. V gave up 2 bases and J gave up 0 bases, with 8 bases separating them. The length of the CDR3 is 14 residues. Germline V CDR1 and CDR2: SGHRS, YFSETQ. The CDR3 DNA is TGCGCCAGCAGCTTTCGAGTGATGAACACTGAAGCTTTCTTT. This codes for CASSFRVMNTEAFF.

Only a few counts were recorded for this clonotype. This sequence joins TRBV20-1 and TRBJ2-7; D perhaps matches TRBD2 (6 bases). Germline CDR1 DFQATT, CDR2 SNEGSKA (reference sequence). With 0 bases removed from V and 3 bases from J, the gap between germline ends came to 9 bases. The CDR3 contains 13 residues. The chain's CDR3 is CSARDLGGYEQYF. As DNA, the CDR3 is TGCAGTGCTAGAGATCTCGGGGGCTACGAGCAGTACTTC.

This clonotype turned up a few times. V and J are TRBV7-8 and TRBJ2-1; no reliable D call. This CDR3 has 15 amino acids. Germline CDR1 and CDR2: SGHVS and FQNEAQ. V shed 0 bases and J shed 13 bases, with 19 bases lying between them. This CDR3 is CASSLAMRSDHFQFF. The DNA of the CDR3 is TGTGCCAGCAGCTTAGCAATGAGGTCGGACCATTTCCAGTTCTTC.

This clonotype appeared a few times. The CDR3 coding sequence is TGTGCCAGCAGCTCGGGACTCTCTGGGGCCAACGTCCTGACTTTC. Translating gives CASSSGLSGANVLTF. The V and J genes are TRBV7-8 and TRBJ2-6; perhaps TRBD2 as D (6 bases). From germline, CDR1 is SGHVS and CDR2 FQNEAQ. V was clipped by 4 bases and J by 0 bases, with 7 bases between them. The CDR3 extends over 15 amino acids.

This clonotype was counted a few times. The V call is TRBV5-1, the J call TRBJ1-6; D may be TRBD1 (5 bases). The CDR3 consists of 14 residues. CDR1 and CDR2 (germline): SGHRS, YFSETQ. Trimming cost V 2 bases and J 8 bases, with 11 bases left between them. CDR3 sequence reads: CASSLRDGDSPLHF. DNA of the CDR3: TGCGCCAGCAGCTTAAGGGACGGCGATTCACCCCTCCACTTT.

J is TRBJ2-3 and V is TRBV27, with D maybe TRBD2 (6 bases). The CDR3 sequence is 17 residues long. Germline V gene lookup returns CDR1 MNHEY and CDR2 SMNVEV (reference sequence). Trimming removed 2 bases from V and 5 bases from J, with 20 bases in between. The CDR3 DNA is TGTGCCAGCAGTTTAAGACTAGTGAGATCAGAGGGAGATACGCAGTATTTT. Amino acid sequence: CASSLRLVRSEGDTQYF.

The V and J genes are TRBV14 and TRBJ1-1; D may be TRBD1 (5 bases). From germline, CDR1 is SGHDN and CDR2 FVKESK. The CDR3 extends over 15 amino acids. V lost 1 base and J lost 6, with 15 bases in between. Here the CDR3 DNA reads TGTGCCAGCAGCCAAGGGCTCCGGAAGGGGCCTGAAGCTTTCTTT. Residues: CASSQGLRKGPEAFF. The full variable domain, rest sourced from reference TRBV14 and TRBJ1-1, is EAGVTQFPSHSVIEKGQTVTLRCDPISGHDNLYWYRRVMGKEIKFLLHFVKESKQDESGMPNNRFLAERTGGTYSTLKVQPAELEDSGVYFCASSQGLRKGPEAFFGQGTRLTVV.

The chain uses TRBV18 and TRBJ1-2, with TRBD1 as a possible D gene (5 bases). Trimming left V 5 bases short and J 2 bases short, with 24 bases between. The CDR3 sequence is 18 residues long. Germline lookup yields CDR1 KGHSH and CDR2 LQKENI. CDR3 region: CASSNVLSTGRGNYGYTF. CDR3 DNA sequence: TGTGCCAGCTCAAACGTACTCTCGACGGGCCGGGGGAACTATGGCTACACCTTC.

The sample holds one count of this clonotype. V gene TRBV5-1 combines with J gene TRBJ2-2; 9 positions agree with TRBD2. The V gene end was trimmed by 3 bases and the J gene end by 7 bases; junction bases not matched to a gene: 7. The V gene's germline CDR1 is SGHRS and CDR2 YFSETQ. The CDR3 extends over 15 amino acids. The chain's CDR3 is CASSWGTSSDGELFF. The CDR3 nucleotides read TGCGCCAGCAGCTGGGGGACTAGCTCTGACGGGGAGCTGTTTTTT.

This chain joins TRBV5-1 and TRBJ2-7; D perhaps matches TRBD1 (5 bases). Between the trimmed V and J ends, which lost 2 bases and 0 bases, there was a span of 9 bases. The V gene's germline CDR1 is SGHRS and CDR2 YFSETQ. This CDR3 contains 14 residues. The CDR3 reads CASSFGQGSYEQYF. CDR3 nucleotides: TGCGCCAGCAGCTTTGGGCAGGGCTCCTACGAGCAGTACTTC.

This clonotype was counted between two and nine times. The V call is TRBV24-1, the J call TRBJ2-7, with D possibly TRBD1 on 7 matching bases. Germline assignment: CDR1 KGHDR and CDR2 SFDVKD. The V gene lost 5 bases and the J gene lost 4 bases, with 20 bases spanning the gap. The CDR3 consists of 16 residues. CDR3 amino acids: CATSATGQGGRYEQYF. CDR3 coding DNA: TGTGCCACCAGTGCTACCGGCCAGGGGGGCCGATACGAGCAGTACTTC.

The chain employs TRBV10-3 and TRBJ2-3; D not certain. V was cut by 8 bases and J by 1 base, with 13 bases left in between. The CDR3 spans 14 residues. Germline V gives CDR1 ENHRY, CDR2 SYGVKD. The CDR3 loop is CAISPVYRTDTQYF. The CDR3, as DNA: TGTGCCATCTCCCCCGTATACCGCACAGATACGCAGTATTTT.

Only a few counts were recorded for this clonotype. The chain recombines TRBV6-6 with TRBJ1-2, with 11 bases identical to TRBD1. Germline V gene lookup returns CDR1 MNHNY and CDR2 SVGAGI (reference sequence). The CDR3 totals 15 residues. V was pared by 4 bases and J by 5 bases, with 6 bases of the junction left unmatched. The CDR3 is CASSSPRDRGYGYTF. The CDR3 bases are TGTGCCAGCAGTTCCCCCCGGGACAGGGGGTATGGCTACACCTTC.

This clonotype was counted a single time. The V gene is TRBV30, the J gene TRBJ2-1; D is unresolved. With 0 bases removed from V and 0 bases from J, the gap between germline ends came to 9 bases. The CDR3 sequence is 15 residues long. Germline CDR1 GTSNPN, CDR2 SVGIG (reference sequence). The CDR3 region is CAWSVEVDSYNEQFF. The CDR3 nucleotides are TGTGCCTGGAGTGTAGAGGTTGACTCCTACAATGAGCAGTTCTTC. Supplemented by reference TRBV30 and TRBJ2-1, the full variable domain reads SQTIHQWPATLVQPVGSPLSLECTVEGTSNPNLYWYRQAAGRGLQLLFYSVGIGQISSEVPQNLSASRPQDRQFILSSKKLLLSDSGFYLCAWSVEVDSYNEQFFGPGTRLTVL.

The chain uses TRBV5-1 and TRBJ1-2; the D is unclear. CDR1 and CDR2 from the germline V gene are SGHRS and YFSETQ. This CDR3 is 15 amino acids long. V lost 4 bases, J lost 2 bases, and 15 bases lay in between. CDR3 DNA sequence: TGCGCCAGCAGCCTCTTACCAGGAGAGAACTATGGCTACACCTTC. Its protein product is CASSLLPGENYGYTF.

The J gene is TRBJ2-5, the V gene TRBV7-2; 11 positions match TRBD1. V dropped 5 bases and J dropped 14; count of bases not matched to a gene: 19. Germline-derived CDR1 and CDR2 are SGHTA and FQGNSA. CDR3 size: 16 residues. The chain's CDR3 is CASSPQGQGARAQSYF. The CDR3 coding sequence is TGTGCCAGCAGCCCTCAAGGACAGGGGGCGCGAGCGCAGAGTTACTTC.

The sample holds a few counts of this clonotype. The chain recombines TRBV3-1 with TRBJ2-7; the match to TRBD1 covers 9 bases. After removal of 5 bases from V and 1 base from J, the junction contained 6 bases not matched to a gene. There are 15 residues in the CDR3. The germline V gene has CDR1 LGHDT and CDR2 YNNKEL (reference sequence). The CDR3 DNA follows: TGTGCCAGCAGCTCGGAGGGGACAGGGTCCTACGAGCAGTACTTC. Translation gives CASSSEGTGSYEQYF.

The CDR3 DNA is TGTGCCAGCAGCCTCCGTGGAGCGGGAGGCTACAATGAGCAGTTCTTC. It specifies CASSLRGAGGYNEQFF. J is TRBJ2-1 and V is TRBV4-2; TRBD2 agrees at 9 bases. V was pared by 4 bases and J by 3 bases, with 7 bases of the junction left unmatched. Looked up from germline, CDR1 is LGHNA and CDR2 is YNFKEQ. The CDR3 extends over 16 amino acids.

The rearrangement uses TRBV27 and TRBJ2-7, with 7 nucleotides matching TRBD1. This CDR3 region has 14 residues. CDR1 MNHEY and CDR2 SMNVEV come from the germline V gene (reference sequence). J was trimmed by 7 bases and V by 2 bases; bases with no gene match: 8. CDR3 nucleotide sequence: TGTGCCAGCAGTTTAGGGCTAGGGGGCCGAGAGCAGTACTTC. It specifies CASSLGLGGREQYF.

The chain couples TRBV6-2 or TRBV6-3 to TRBJ2-1; perhaps TRBD2 as D (5 bases). CDR1 is MNHEY and CDR2 is SVGEGT in the germline V gene. This CDR3 has 17 amino acids. V lost 7 bases and J lost 0, with 19 bases in between. The DNA of the CDR3 is TGTGCCAGCAATACCCTGGACTGGCGGAGCTCCTACAATGAGCAGTTCTTC. It is translated as CASNTLDWRSSYNEQFF.

This chain links TRBV7-3 with TRBJ2-3; 7 bases are shared with TRBD2. CDR3 length: 16 amino acids. Trimming removed 1 base from V and 1 base from J; junction bases left unmatched: 5. The germline V gene has CDR1 SGHTA and CDR2 FQGTGA. CDR3 in DNA: TGTGCCAGCAGCTTAAGTGCGGGAGTGGGCACAGATACGCAGTATTTT. This translates into CASSLSAGVGTDTQYF. The full variable domain, with the rest looked up from reference TRBV7-3 and TRBJ2-3, is GAGVSQTPSNKVTEKGKYVELRCDPISGHTALYWYRQSLGQGPEFLIYFQGTGAADDSGLPNDRFFAVRPEGSVSTLKIQRTERGDSAVYLCASSLSAGVGTDTQYFGPGTRLTVL.

This clonotype appeared a few times. J is TRBJ2-3 and V is TRBV25-1; 8 positions agree with TRBD1. CDR3 size: 14 residues. From germline, CDR1 is MGHDK and CDR2 SYGVNS. V shed 10 bases, J shed 5 bases, and the junction held 11 bases outside the gene matches. CDR3 region: CATSWTGYRDTQYF. The DNA for the CDR3 is TGTGCCACCTCCTGGACAGGGTACAGAGATACGCAGTATTTT.

CDR3 protein: CASSLSGTGNYEQYF. Here the CDR3 DNA reads TGCGCCAGCAGCCTATCCGGGACAGGAAACTACGAGCAGTACTTC. V gene TRBV4-1 combines with J gene TRBJ2-7; 8 nucleotides agree with TRBD1. Trimming cost V 4 bases and J 3 bases; bases outside gene matches: 8. CDR3 length equals 15 residues. Per the germline V gene, CDR1 is MGHRA and CDR2 is YSYEKL.

This clonotype was detected a few times. The chain uses TRBV6-2 or TRBV6-3 and TRBJ2-7; 8 nucleotides line up with TRBD1. Germline V gene sequence: CDR1 MNHEY, CDR2 SVGEGT. The CDR3 spans 16 residues. V dropped 5 bases and J dropped 0; count of bases not matched to a gene: 9. The CDR3 reads CASSLSGGRSSYEQYF. In DNA, the CDR3 is TGTGCCAGCAGTCTCTCAGGGGGCCGAAGCTCCTACGAGCAGTACTTC.